What follows describes a single T cell receptor (beta chain). This CDR3 comprises 14 residues. V lost 0 bases to trimming and J lost 2 bases, with 7 bases between them. Per the germline V gene, CDR1 is SGDLS and CDR2 is YYNGEE. Assay: immunoSEQ multiplex PCR; the TCRdb copy retains only in-frame clones and omits some. The sample includes hundreds of thousands of clones, approximately 90% of them seen just once. The sample is drawn from a study of blood T cell repertoires in COVID-19. In the study overall: T cells, B-cell-depleted T cells, or PBMCs supplied cDNA or gDNA.

The TCR originated in a middle-aged woman who had recovered from COVID-19. The specimen sequenced was peripheral blood. The chain links TRBV9 to TRBJ2-3; D remains ambiguous. CDR3 sequence reads: CASSVGLATDTQYF. CDR3 DNA sequence: TGTGCCAGCAGCGTAGGGCTTGCCACAGATACGCAGTATTTT.